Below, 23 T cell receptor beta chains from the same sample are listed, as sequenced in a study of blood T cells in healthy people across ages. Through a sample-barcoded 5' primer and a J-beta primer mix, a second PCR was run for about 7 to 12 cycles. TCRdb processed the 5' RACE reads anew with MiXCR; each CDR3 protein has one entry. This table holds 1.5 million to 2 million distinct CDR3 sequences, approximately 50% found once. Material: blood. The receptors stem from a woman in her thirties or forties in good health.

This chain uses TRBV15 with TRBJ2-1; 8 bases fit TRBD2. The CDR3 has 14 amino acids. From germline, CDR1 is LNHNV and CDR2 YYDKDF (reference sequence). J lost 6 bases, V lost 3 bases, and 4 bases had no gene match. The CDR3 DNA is TGTGCCACCAGCAGCGGGGGGGCCACCAATGAGCAGTTCTTC. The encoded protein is CATSSGGATNEQFF.

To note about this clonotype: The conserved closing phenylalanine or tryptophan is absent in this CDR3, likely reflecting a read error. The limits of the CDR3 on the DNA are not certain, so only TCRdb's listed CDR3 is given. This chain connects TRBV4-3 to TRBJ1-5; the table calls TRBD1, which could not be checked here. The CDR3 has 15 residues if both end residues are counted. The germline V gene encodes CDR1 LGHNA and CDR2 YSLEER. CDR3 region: CASSQGPGSNQPHHS.

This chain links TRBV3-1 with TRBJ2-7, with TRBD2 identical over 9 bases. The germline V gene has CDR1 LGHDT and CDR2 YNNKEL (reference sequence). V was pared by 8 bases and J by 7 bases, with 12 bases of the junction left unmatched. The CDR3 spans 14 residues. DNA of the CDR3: TGTGCCAGCCACCGCGGGGGGGCCTCGAGTGAGCAGTACTTC. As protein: CASHRGGASSEQYF.

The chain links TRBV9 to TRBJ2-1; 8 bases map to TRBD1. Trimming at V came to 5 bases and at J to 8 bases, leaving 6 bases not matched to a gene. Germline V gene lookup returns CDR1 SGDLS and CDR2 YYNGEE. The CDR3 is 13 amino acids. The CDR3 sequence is CASRDRVGDEQFF. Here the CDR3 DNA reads TGTGCCAGCAGGGACAGGGTAGGGGATGAGCAGTTCTTC.

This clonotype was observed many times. CDR3 residues: CASSGVTDTQYF. The DNA of the CDR3 is TGTGCCAGCAGTGGAGTCACAGATACGCAGTATTTT. The V call is TRBV9, the J call TRBJ2-3; unclear D gene. Trimming stripped 5 bases from V and 2 bases from J, with 6 bases between. CDR3 size: 12 residues. The germline V gene has CDR1 SGDLS and CDR2 YYNGEE.

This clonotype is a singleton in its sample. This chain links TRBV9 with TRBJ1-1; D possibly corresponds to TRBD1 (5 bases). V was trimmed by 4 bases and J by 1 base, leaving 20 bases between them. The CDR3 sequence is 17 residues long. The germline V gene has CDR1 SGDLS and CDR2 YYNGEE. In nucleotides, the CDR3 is TGTGCCAGCAGCTCAACTCAGGGAGCCGGGGCGAACACTGAAGCTTTCTTT. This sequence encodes CASSSTQGAGANTEAFF.

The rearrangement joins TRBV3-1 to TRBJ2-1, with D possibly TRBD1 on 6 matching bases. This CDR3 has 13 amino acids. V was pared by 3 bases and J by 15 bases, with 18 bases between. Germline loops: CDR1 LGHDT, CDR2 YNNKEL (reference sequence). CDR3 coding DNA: TGTGCCAGCAGCCACTTGGGGGACATTGGAATGTTCTTC. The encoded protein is CASSHLGDIGMFF.

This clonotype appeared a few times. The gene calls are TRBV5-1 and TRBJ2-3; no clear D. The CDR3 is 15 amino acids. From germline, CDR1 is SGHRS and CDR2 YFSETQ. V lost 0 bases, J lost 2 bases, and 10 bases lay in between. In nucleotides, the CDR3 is TGCGCCAGCAGCTTGGCCTCGGCCTACACAGATACGCAGTATTTT. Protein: CASSLASAYTDTQYF.

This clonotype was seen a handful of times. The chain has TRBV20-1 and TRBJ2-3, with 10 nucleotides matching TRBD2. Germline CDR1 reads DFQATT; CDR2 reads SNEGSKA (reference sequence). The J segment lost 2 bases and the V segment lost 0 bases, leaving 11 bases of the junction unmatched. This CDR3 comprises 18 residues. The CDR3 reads CSARDTASGGRATDTQYF. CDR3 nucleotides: TGCAGTGCTAGAGATACGGCTAGCGGGGGACGAGCCACAGATACGCAGTATTTT.

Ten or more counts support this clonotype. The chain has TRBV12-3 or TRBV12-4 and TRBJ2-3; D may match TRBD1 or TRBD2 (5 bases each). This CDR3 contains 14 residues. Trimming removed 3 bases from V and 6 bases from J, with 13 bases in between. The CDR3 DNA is TGTGCCAGCAGTTTTGGGGGTTCAGGGGATACGCAGTATTTT. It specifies CASSFGGSGDTQYF.

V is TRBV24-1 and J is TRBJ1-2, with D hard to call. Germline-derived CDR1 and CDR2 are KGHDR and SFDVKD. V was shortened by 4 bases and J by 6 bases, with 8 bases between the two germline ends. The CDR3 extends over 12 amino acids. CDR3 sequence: CATSEPIDGYTF. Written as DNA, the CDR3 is TGTGCCACCAGTGAACCCATCGATGGCTACACCTTC.

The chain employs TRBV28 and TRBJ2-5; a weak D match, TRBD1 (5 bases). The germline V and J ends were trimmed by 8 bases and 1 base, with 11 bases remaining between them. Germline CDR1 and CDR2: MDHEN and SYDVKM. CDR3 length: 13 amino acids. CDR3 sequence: CASEDRPQETQYF. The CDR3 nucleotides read TGTGCCAGCGAAGACAGACCCCAAGAGACCCAGTACTTC.

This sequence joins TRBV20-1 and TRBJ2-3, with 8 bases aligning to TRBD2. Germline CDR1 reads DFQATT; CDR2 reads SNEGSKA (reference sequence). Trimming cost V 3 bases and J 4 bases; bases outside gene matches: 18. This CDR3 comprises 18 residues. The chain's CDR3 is CSARAGTSSMSLADTQYF. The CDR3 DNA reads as TGCAGTGCTAGGGCCGGGACTAGTAGCATGAGTCTGGCAGATACGCAGTATTTT.

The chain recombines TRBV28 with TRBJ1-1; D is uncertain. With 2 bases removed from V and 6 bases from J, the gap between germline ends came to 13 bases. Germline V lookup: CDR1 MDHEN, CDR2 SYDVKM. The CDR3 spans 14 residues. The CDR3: CASSLKPGFAEAFF. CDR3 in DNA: TGTGCCAGCAGTTTAAAACCCGGGTTCGCTGAAGCTTTCTTT.

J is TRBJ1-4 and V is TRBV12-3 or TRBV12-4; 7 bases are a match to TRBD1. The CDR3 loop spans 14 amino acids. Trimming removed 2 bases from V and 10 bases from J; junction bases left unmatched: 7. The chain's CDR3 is CASSLQGGVGKLFF. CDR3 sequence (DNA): TGTGCCAGCAGTTTACAGGGGGGGGTTGGAAAACTGTTTTTT.

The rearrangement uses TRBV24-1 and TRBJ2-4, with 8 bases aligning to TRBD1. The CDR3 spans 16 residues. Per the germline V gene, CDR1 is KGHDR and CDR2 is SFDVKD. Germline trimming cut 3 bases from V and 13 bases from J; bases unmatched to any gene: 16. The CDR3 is CATSDIGTGGSDEQYF. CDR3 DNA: TGTGCCACCAGTGATATAGGGACAGGCGGTTCAGATGAGCAGTACTTC.

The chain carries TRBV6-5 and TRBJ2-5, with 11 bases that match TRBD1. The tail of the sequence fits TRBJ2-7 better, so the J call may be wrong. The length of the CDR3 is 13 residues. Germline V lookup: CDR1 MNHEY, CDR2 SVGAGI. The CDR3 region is CASSRGTGGEQYF. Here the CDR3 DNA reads TGTGCCAGCAGCCGTGGGACAGGGGGCGAGCAGTACTTC.

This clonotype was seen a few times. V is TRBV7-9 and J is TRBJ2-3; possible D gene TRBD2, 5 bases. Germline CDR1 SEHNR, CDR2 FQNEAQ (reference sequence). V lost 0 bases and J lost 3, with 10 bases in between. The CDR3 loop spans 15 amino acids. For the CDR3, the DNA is TGTGCCAGCAGCTTAGCCGCGGGCAGGACAGATACGCAGTATTTT. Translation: CASSLAAGRTDTQYF.

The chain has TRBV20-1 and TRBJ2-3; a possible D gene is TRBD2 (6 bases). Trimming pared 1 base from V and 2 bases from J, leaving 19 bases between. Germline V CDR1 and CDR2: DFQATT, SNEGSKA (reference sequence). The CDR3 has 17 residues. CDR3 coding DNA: TGCAGTGCTAGAGGGAGGGCCATAGGGCTGGCCACAGATACGCAGTATTTT. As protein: CSARGRAIGLATDTQYF.

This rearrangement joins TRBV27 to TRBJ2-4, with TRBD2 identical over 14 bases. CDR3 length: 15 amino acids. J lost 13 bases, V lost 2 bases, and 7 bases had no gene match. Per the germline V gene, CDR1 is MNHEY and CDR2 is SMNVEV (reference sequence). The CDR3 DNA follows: TGTGCCAGCAGTTTACTGGGACTAGCGGGGGAAGAGCAGTACTTC. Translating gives CASSLLGLAGEEQYF.

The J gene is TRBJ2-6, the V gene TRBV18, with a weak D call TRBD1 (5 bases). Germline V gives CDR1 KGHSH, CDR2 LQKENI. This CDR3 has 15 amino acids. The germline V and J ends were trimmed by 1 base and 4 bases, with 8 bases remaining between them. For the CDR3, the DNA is TGTGCCAGCTCACCACTGGGGCGCGGGGCCAACGTCCTGACTTTC. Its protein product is CASSPLGRGANVLTF.

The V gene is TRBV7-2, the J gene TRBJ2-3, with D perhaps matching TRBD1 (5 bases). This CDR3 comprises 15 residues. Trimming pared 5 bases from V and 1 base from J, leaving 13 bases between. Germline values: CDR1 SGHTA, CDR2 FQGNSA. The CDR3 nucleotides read TGTGCCAGCAGCCCCCAGGGCCATCGCACAGATACGCAGTATTTT. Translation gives CASSPQGHRTDTQYF.

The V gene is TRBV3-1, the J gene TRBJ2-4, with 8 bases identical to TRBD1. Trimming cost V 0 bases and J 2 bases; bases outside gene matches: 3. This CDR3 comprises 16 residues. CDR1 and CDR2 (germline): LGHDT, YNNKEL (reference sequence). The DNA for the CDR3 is TGTGCCAGCAGCCAAGATGGACAGGGAACCAAAAACATTCAGTACTTC. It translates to CASSQDGQGTKNIQYF.